This paragraph reports one TCR beta chain. The target antigen is unknown. A clone one base away is much larger, so this may be a read error. TCRdb called the 5' RACE reads again in MiXCR, with one record for every CDR3 protein. The repertoire holds some 660,000 distinct CDR3 sequences, with over 8.5% as singletons. This entry is derived from a study of identical twins. General study findings and limits: Models, which agreed with sharing between unrelated individuals, nonetheless underestimated the out-of-frame TCR alpha sharing seen in monozygotic twins. Findings depended on cross-sectional statistics rather than tracking the same donors.

The same specimen was also included in a second study, on yellow fever vaccine responses in identical twins.

The sequencing sample was made of PBMCs. The receptor's source is a woman aged 18-29 years in good health.

CDR3 residues: CCVVGRYYNEQFF. The CDR3 DNA sequence: TGCTGCGTCGTGGGCAGATATTACAATGAGCAGTTCTTC. The chain carries TRBV29-1 and TRBJ2-1; no clear D gene. The CDR3 has 13 residues. Germline V gene data show CDR1 as SQVTM and CDR2 as ANQGSEA.